Listed below are T cell receptor beta chains from one sample, sequenced in a study of blood T cell repertoires in COVID-19. Assay: immunoSEQ multiplex PCR; the TCRdb copy retains only in-frame clones and omits some. Here the sample spans roughly 68,000 clones, 65% to 80% being singletons. The sequencing input was peripheral blood. These receptors all stem from a woman in her forties or fifties with acute or convalescent COVID-19. Each CDR3 is given with its conserved first and last residue. A D gene is named only where the DNA matches it firmly. Clone size is shown for a subset of rows, as once, few, many or a class of expanded clone.

v_call: TRBV5-1; d_call: .; clone_size: .; j_call: TRBJ1-2; cdr3_nt: TGCGCCAGCAGCTTAGGGCAGGGAATCTATGGCTACACCTTC; cdr3_aa: CASSLGQGIYGYTF
v_call: TRBV3-1/TRBV3-2; d_call: .; clone_size: .; j_call: TRBJ2-5; cdr3_nt: TGTGCCAGCAGCCAAGATCACCTAACAGAGACCCAGTACTTC; cdr3_aa: CASSQDHLTETQYF
v_call: TRBV7-2; d_call: .; clone_size: .; j_call: TRBJ1-1; cdr3_nt: TGTGCCAGCAGCGGATACAGGGCCACTGAAGCTTTCTTT; cdr3_aa: CASSGYRATEAFF
v_call: TRBV20-1; d_call: .; clone_size: .; j_call: TRBJ1-2; cdr3_nt: TGCAGTGCTACAGGGAACTATGGCTACACCTTC; cdr3_aa: CSATGNYGYTF
v_call: TRBV7-3; d_call: TRBD2; clone_size: .; j_call: TRBJ2-1; cdr3_nt: TGTGCCAGCAGGGCTACTAGCGGAAGCAATGAGCAGTTCTTC; cdr3_aa: CASRATSGSNEQFF
v_call: TRBV7-9; d_call: .; clone_size: .; j_call: TRBJ1-2; cdr3_nt: TGTGCCAGCAGCTCACCCTCGACAGTCCCTAACTATGGCTACACCTTC; cdr3_aa: CASSSPSTVPNYGYTF
v_call: TRBV3-1/TRBV3-2; d_call: TRBD2; clone_size: .; j_call: TRBJ2-7; cdr3_nt: TGTGCCAGCAGCCATAGCCGGGGGGGGTACTACGAGCAGTACTTC; cdr3_aa: CASSHSRGGYYEQYF
v_call: TRBV27; d_call: TRBD1; clone_size: .; j_call: TRBJ1-4; cdr3_nt: TGTGCCAGCAGTCCGTCAGGGGGCGAGCACTTTGTGGGACTGTTTTTT; cdr3_aa: CASSPSGGEHFVGLFF
v_call: TRBV4-1; d_call: .; clone_size: .; j_call: TRBJ2-1; cdr3_nt: TGCGCCAGCAGCCAAGATTTCAGCCTAGCTTTCCCCTCTGAGCAGTTCTTC; cdr3_aa: CASSQDFSLAFPSEQFF
v_call: TRBV6-2/TRBV6-3; d_call: TRBD2; clone_size: few; j_call: TRBJ2-2; cdr3_nt: TGTGCCAGCAGTTACGATACTAGCGGGAGGACCGGGGAGCTGTTTTTT; cdr3_aa: CASSYDTSGRTGELFF
v_call: TRBV29-1; d_call: .; clone_size: .; j_call: TRBJ1-2; cdr3_nt: TGCAGCGTTGATGTCTCAACTTATGGCTACACCTTC; cdr3_aa: CSVDVSTYGYTF
v_call: TRBV5-4; d_call: .; clone_size: .; j_call: TRBJ1-1; cdr3_nt: TGTGCCAGCAGCTGGAACAGGAGACTGAACACTGAAGCTTTCTTT; cdr3_aa: CASSWNRRLNTEAFF
v_call: TRBV7-3; d_call: TRBD1; clone_size: .; j_call: TRBJ2-1; cdr3_nt: TGTGCCAGCTCGTTGCAGGGGGCGCGCAATGAGCAGTTCTTC; cdr3_aa: CASSLQGARNEQFF
v_call: TRBV7-3; d_call: .; clone_size: .; j_call: TRBJ2-3; cdr3_nt: TGTGCCAGCAGCCTTAGTGGGGGGGCGAAAGATACGCAGTATTTT; cdr3_aa: CASSLSGGAKDTQYF
v_call: TRBV30; d_call: TRBD1; clone_size: .; j_call: TRBJ1-5; cdr3_nt: TGTGCCTGGGGTATCGGGACAGGGGTCAATCAGCCCCAGCATTTT; cdr3_aa: CAWGIGTGVNQPQHF
v_call: TRBV7-9; d_call: .; clone_size: .; j_call: TRBJ2-1; cdr3_nt: TGTGCCAGCAGCTTAGTGGAACAGTTAAATGAGCAGTTCTTC; cdr3_aa: CASSLVEQLNEQFF
v_call: TRBV18; d_call: TRBD2; clone_size: .; j_call: TRBJ2-2; cdr3_nt: TGTGCCAGCTCCCGAGGACTAGCGGGGACGAACACCGGGGAGCTGTTTTTT; cdr3_aa: CASSRGLAGTNTGELFF
v_call: TRBV7-2; d_call: .; clone_size: once; j_call: TRBJ2-5; cdr3_nt: TGTGCCAGCAGCTCCCAGGGTGGGTTACAAGAGACCCAGTACTTC; cdr3_aa: CASSSQGGLQETQYF
v_call: TRBV3-1/TRBV3-2; d_call: TRBD2; clone_size: .; j_call: TRBJ2-7; cdr3_nt: TGTGCCAGCAGCCAAAGAGCGGGGGGGTATGGATACGAGCAGTACTTC; cdr3_aa: CASSQRAGGYGYEQYF
v_call: TRBV18; d_call: .; clone_size: .; j_call: TRBJ1-2; cdr3_nt: TGTGCCAGCTCACCCCAACAGGGAACTACTAACTATGGCTACACCTTC; cdr3_aa: CASSPQQGTTNYGYTF
v_call: TRBV21-1; d_call: .; clone_size: .; j_call: TRBJ1-5; cdr3_nt: TGTGCCAGCAGCCCGCGGCTTGGACAGGATATTTTCAATCAGCCCCAGCATTTT; cdr3_aa: CASSPRLGQDIFNQPQHF
v_call: TRBV19; d_call: .; clone_size: once; j_call: TRBJ1-6; cdr3_nt: TGTGCCAGTGCTCACCACGGGGTGAGTTCACCCCTCCACTTT; cdr3_aa: CASAHHGVSSPLHF
v_call: TRBV7-3; d_call: TRBD1; clone_size: .; j_call: TRBJ1-5; cdr3_nt: TGTGCCAGCAGCGCGGACAGGGGGCAGCCCCAGCATTTT; cdr3_aa: CASSADRGQPQHF
v_call: TRBV7-9; d_call: .; clone_size: .; j_call: TRBJ2-5; cdr3_nt: TGTGCCATTAAAAGGGGGAGTTGGGCGGAAGAGACCCAGTACTTC; cdr3_aa: CAIKRGSWAEETQYF
v_call: TRBV11-3; d_call: TRBD2; clone_size: few; j_call: TRBJ2-5; cdr3_nt: TGTGCCAGCAGCTTAGGGGAGACTAGCGGGAGTGGAGAGACCCAGTACTTC; cdr3_aa: CASSLGETSGSGETQYF
v_call: TRBV19; d_call: .; clone_size: .; j_call: TRBJ2-7; cdr3_nt: TGTGCCAGTAGTATCATAGTAGACTACGAGCAGTACTTC; cdr3_aa: CASSIIVDYEQYF
v_call: TRBV7-9; d_call: TRBD2; clone_size: .; j_call: TRBJ2-2; cdr3_nt: TGTGCCAGCAGCCGGACTAGCGGGAATTCGAACACCGGGGAGCTGTTTTTT; cdr3_aa: CASSRTSGNSNTGELFF
v_call: TRBV27; d_call: .; clone_size: once; j_call: TRBJ2-2; cdr3_nt: TGTGCCAGCAGTCGGGACGGAAGGGGGACCGGGGAGCTGTTTTTT; cdr3_aa: CASSRDGRGTGELFF
v_call: TRBV2; d_call: .; clone_size: .; j_call: TRBJ1-5; cdr3_nt: TGTGCCACGTCAGCCCAGGGTGGCAATCAGCCCCAGCATTTT; cdr3_aa: CATSAQGGNQPQHF
v_call: TRBV5-1; d_call: TRBD1; clone_size: .; j_call: TRBJ2-1; cdr3_nt: TGCGCCAGCGCAAGATCCGGGACAGGGGGCGATGAGCAGTTCTTC; cdr3_aa: CASARSGTGGDEQFF
v_call: TRBV10-3; d_call: .; clone_size: .; j_call: TRBJ2-1; cdr3_nt: TGTGCCACCCAGGACTACGGCTCCTACAATGAGCAGTTCTTC; cdr3_aa: CATQDYGSYNEQFF
v_call: TRBV6-5; d_call: TRBD1; clone_size: .; j_call: TRBJ1-5; cdr3_nt: TGTGCCAGCGGACAGGCGGGACAGCCCCAGCATTTT; cdr3_aa: CASGQAGQPQHF
v_call: TRBV5-1; d_call: .; clone_size: .; j_call: TRBJ1-2; cdr3_nt: TGCGCCAGCAGCTTGGATTCGGGTGCCTATGGCTACACCTTC; cdr3_aa: CASSLDSGAYGYTF
v_call: TRBV2; d_call: .; clone_size: .; j_call: TRBJ2-1; cdr3_nt: TGTGCCAGCAGTGAACAGGGGTACAATGAGCAGTTCTTC; cdr3_aa: CASSEQGYNEQFF
v_call: TRBV2; d_call: .; clone_size: .; j_call: TRBJ1-1; cdr3_nt: TGTGCCAGCAATAGGGAGATGAACACTGAAGCTTTCTTT; cdr3_aa: CASNREMNTEAFF
v_call: TRBV6-4; d_call: .; clone_size: .; j_call: TRBJ1-2; cdr3_nt: TGTGCCAGCAGCGATCCGGGGAGCTATGGCTACACCTTC; cdr3_aa: CASSDPGSYGYTF
v_call: TRBV11-2; d_call: .; clone_size: .; j_call: TRBJ2-1; cdr3_nt: TGTGCCAGCAGCTCTAACGGCCAGGGGAACTACAATGAGCAGTTCTTC; cdr3_aa: CASSSNGQGNYNEQFF